This T cell receptor (beta chain) was identified during a study of T cells in Graves' hyperthyroidism and ophthalmopathy. Study-wide points: Blood also showed most of the thyroid clonotypes that were expanded above 0.001. Separation of ophthalmopathy from stable hyperthyroidism was achieved by a 13 V-J model.

This CDR3 has 13 amino acids. The germline V gene has CDR1 DFQATT and CDR2 SNEGSKA (reference sequence). In regard to this clonotype: Its target is unknown. The junction does not match germline at one end; this may be a read error.

Researchers took RNA transcripts and amplified the TCR beta CDR3 regions from them. The HTBI primer set drove a first-round RT-PCR of the TCR CDR3. TCRdb reprocessed the multiplex PCR reads via MiXCR and lists one record per CDR3 protein. Of a few hundred thousand distinct CDR3 sequences listed, about 45% are singletons. This TCR was recovered from an adult woman with Graves' disease, either hyperthyroidism or ophthalmopathy (not recorded which). This chain uses TRBV20-1 with TRBJ2-2, with TRBD2 as a possible D gene (5 bases). Sequenced sample: peripheral blood or thyroid tissue (not recorded which). The CDR3 DNA sequence: TGCAGTGCTAGCGAGAGGAACACCGGGGAGCTGTCTTGG. Translation: CSASERNTGELSW.